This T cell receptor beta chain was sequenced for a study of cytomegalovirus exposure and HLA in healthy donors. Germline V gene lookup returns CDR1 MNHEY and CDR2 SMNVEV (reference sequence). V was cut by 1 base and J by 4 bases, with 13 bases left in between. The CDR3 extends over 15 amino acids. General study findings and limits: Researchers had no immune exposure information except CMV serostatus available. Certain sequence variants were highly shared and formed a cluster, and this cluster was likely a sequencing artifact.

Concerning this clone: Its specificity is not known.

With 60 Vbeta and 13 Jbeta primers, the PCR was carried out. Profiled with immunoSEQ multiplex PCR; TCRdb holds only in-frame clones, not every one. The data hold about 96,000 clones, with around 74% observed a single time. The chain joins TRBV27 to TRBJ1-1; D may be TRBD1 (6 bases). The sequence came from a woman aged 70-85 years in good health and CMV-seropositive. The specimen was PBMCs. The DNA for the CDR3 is TGTGCCAGCAGTTTATACGGCAGGGGCAGCACTGAAGCTTTCTTT. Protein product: CASSLYGRGSTEAFF.